At least ten counts were recorded for the clone carrying this T cell receptor beta chain. Its antigen is undetermined. TCR beta CDR3 sequences were amplified from RNA transcripts. HTBI primers drove first-round RT-PCR of the TCR CDR3. MiXCR, run by TCRdb on the multiplex PCR reads, gives a single entry per CDR3 protein. Of 270,000 or so distinct CDR3 sequences in the sample, roughly 15% were seen once. This CDR3 region has 15 residues. Germline V lookup: CDR1 ENHRY, CDR2 SYGVKD. V lost 10 bases and J lost 4; bases outside the gene matches: 13. The data stem from a study of T cells in Graves' hyperthyroidism and ophthalmopathy. The study, taken as a whole, reports: Researchers found most expanded thyroid clonotypes above 0.001 in blood as well.

Sequenced material: blood. The origin of this receptor is a woman aged 45-59 years with Graves' hyperthyroidism that later progressed to Graves' ophthalmopathy. This chain uses TRBV10-3 with TRBJ2-7; TRBD2 matches at 10 bases. The CDR3 DNA reads as TGTGCCACCACCCTATCTAGCGGGAGTTCGTACGAGCAGTACTTC. It codes for CATTLSSGSSYEQYF.